A selection of T cell receptor beta chains follows, all from one sample in a study of blood T cells in healthy people across ages. TCRdb called the 5' RACE reads again in MiXCR, with one record for every CDR3 protein. Among hundreds of thousands of distinct CDR3 sequences listed, about 56% were seen once. Sequences were obtained from blood. Receptors were obtained from a man aged 40-55 years in good health. Each CDR3 is given with its conserved first and last residue. The D gene is left open where the match is weak. The size of a clone is reported for some rows only, either as once, few or many, or as a class for expanded clones.

d_gene	v_gene	j_gene	abundance	CDR3aa	CDR3nt
TRBD1	TRBV9	TRBJ2-7	many	CASSPTTGIYEQYF	TGTGCCAGCAGCCCAACGACAGGGATCTACGAGCAGTACTTC
.	TRBV21-1	TRBJ2-1	.	CASSSVRGTSGASYNEQFF	TGTGCCAGCAGCAGCGTCAGGGGGACTAGCGGGGCCTCCTACAATGAGCAGTTCTTC
TRBD1	TRBV12-3/TRBV12-4	TRBJ1-5	few	CASRGQGQPQHF	TGTGCCAGCAGGGGACAGGGACAGCCCCAGCATTTT
TRBD2	TRBV7-2	TRBJ2-5	few	CASSFREGGQTQYF	TGTGCCAGCAGCTTTCGGGAGGGTGGGCAGACCCAGTACTTC
.	TRBV20-1	TRBJ2-3	few	CSASTGTRATDTQYF	TGCAGTGCATCAACCGGGACGCGGGCAACGGATACGCAGTATTTT
TRBD2	TRBV4-3	TRBJ2-7	.	CASSPGTSEIYEQYF	TGCGCCAGCAGCCCCGGGACTAGCGAAATCTACGAGCAGTACTTC
.	TRBV2	TRBJ2-5	.	CASKYSDLQETQYF	TGTGCCAGCAAGTACTCAGACCTCCAAGAGACCCAGTACTTC
.	TRBV29-1	TRBJ2-7	few	CSVRRERSGLPSSYEQYF	TGCAGCGTTAGGAGGGAACGCTCGGGACTCCCCAGCTCCTACGAGCAGTACTTC
TRBD1	TRBV29-1	TRBJ2-7	.	CSVSPGQGVDEQYF	TGCAGCGTTTCCCCGGGACAGGGGGTCGACGAGCAGTACTTC
.	TRBV6-5	TRBJ2-5	few	CASSYYQGGETQYF	TGTGCCAGCAGTTACTACCAGGGAGGCGAGACCCAGTACTTC
.	TRBV20-1	TRBJ1-6	.	CSARDPEFGSSPLHF	TGCAGTGCTAGAGACCCTGAATTTGGTAGTTCACCCCTCCACTTT
.	TRBV28	TRBJ2-3	few	CASSSGSYPDTQYF	TGTGCCAGCAGTTCGGGGAGCTACCCCGATACGCAGTATTTT
TRBD1	TRBV2	TRBJ1-2	.	CASSERDSYGYTF	TGTGCCAGCAGTGAACGGGACAGTTATGGCTACACCTTC
TRBD2	TRBV7-7	TRBJ2-1	.	CASSSQAGGYNEQFF	TGTGCTAGCAGCTCCCAAGCGGGGGGGTACAATGAGCAGTTCTTC
.	TRBV10-3	TRBJ2-1	.	CAISDGNEQFF	TGTGCCATCAGTGATGGGAATGAGCAGTTCTTC
TRBD2	TRBV7-2	TRBJ2-6	few	CASSLLGGAAKNSGANVLTF	TGTGCCAGCAGCTTACTCGGGGGGGCAGCCAAAAACTCTGGGGCCAACGTCCTGACTTTC
.	TRBV29-1	TRBJ2-7	few	CSVAAGTSYEQYF	TGCAGCGTAGCGGCAGGCACTTCCTACGAGCAGTACTTC
.	TRBV20-1	TRBJ2-3	.	CSARDWGGKDTDTQYF	TGCAGTGCTAGAGATTGGGGCGGGAAAGACACAGATACGCAGTATTTT
TRBD1	TRBV20-1	TRBJ1-2	.	CSARDLDGQGPGGYTF	TGCAGTGCTAGAGATTTAGACGGACAGGGGCCAGGTGGCTACACCTTC
TRBD1	TRBV11-2	TRBJ2-1	.	CASSLVGQGAAEQFF	TGTGCCAGCAGCTTAGTCGGGCAGGGGGCGGCTGAGCAGTTCTTC
.	TRBV9	TRBJ1-2	few	CASSLAAFGYTF	TGTGCCAGCAGCCTCGCGGCGTTTGGCTACACCTTC
.	TRBV7-2	TRBJ2-7	.	CASSLRLNAEQYF	TGTGCCAGCAGCTTAAGGCTAAATGCGGAGCAGTACTTC
.	TRBV18	TRBJ2-5	.	CASSPLPSETQYF	TGTGCCAGCTCACCACTCCCGTCAGAGACCCAGTACTTC
.	TRBV7-2	TRBJ1-5	.	CASGLGQGGNQPQHF	TGTGCCAGCGGCTTAGGGCAGGGAGGCAATCAGCCCCAGCATTTT
.	TRBV4-1	TRBJ1-2	.	CASSQDRVAGAYGYTF	TGCGCCAGCAGCCAAGATCGGGTCGCAGGCGCCTATGGCTACACCTTC
TRBD2	TRBV29-1	TRBJ2-3	.	CSALAGDTQYF	TGCAGCGCCCTAGCGGGGGATACGCAGTATTTT
TRBD1	TRBV24-1	TRBJ2-5	.	CATSEETGGIQETQYF	TGTGCCACCAGTGAAGAAACAGGGGGCATCCAAGAGACCCAGTACTTC
.	TRBV9	TRBJ1-2	few	CASRDTPNYGYTF	TGTGCCAGCAGAGACACACCAAACTATGGCTACACCTTC
.	TRBV4-3	TRBJ2-7	.	CASSQNRAWEQYF	TGCGCCAGCAGCCAAAACAGGGCCTGGGAGCAGTACTTC
TRBD2	TRBV6-5	TRBJ2-3	.	CASSLWTSGSSTDTQYF	TGTGCCAGCAGTTTATGGACTAGCGGCTCTAGCACAGATACGCAGTATTTT
.	TRBV5-4	TRBJ1-2	.	CASSPGGGGYGYTF	TGTGCCAGCAGCCCGGGGGGAGGAGGCTATGGCTACACCTTC
.	TRBV6-5	TRBJ2-3	.	CASSYSRGLADTQYF	TGTGCCAGCAGTTACTCGAGGGGACTGGCAGATACGCAGTATTTT
.	TRBV29-1	TRBJ2-7	.	CSVTNGRDLYEQYF	TGCAGCGTCACAAACGGGCGGGATCTCTACGAGCAGTACTTC
.	TRBV4-1	TRBJ2-1	.	CASRQDSYRLNEQFF	TGCGCCAGCAGGCAGGACAGCTACCGTTTAAATGAGCAGTTCTTC
.	TRBV9	TRBJ1-6	.	CASSGPGGEGNNSPLHF	TGTGCCAGCAGCGGTCCAGGTGGAGAGGGCAATAATTCACCCCTCCACTTT
.	TRBV7-9	TRBJ1-1	.	CASSRVEGTNTEAFF	TGTGCCAGCAGCCGAGTCGAGGGAACGAACACTGAAGCTTTCTTT
TRBD1	TRBV28	TRBJ2-1	few	CASSEGLPTRGQSSYNEQFF	TGTGCCAGCAGCGAAGGATTACCAACCAGGGGGCAAAGCTCCTACAATGAGCAGTTCTTC
.	TRBV29-1	TRBJ1-2	many	CSVEQGSYGYTF	TGCAGCGTTGAACAGGGGAGCTATGGCTACACCTTC
TRBD1	TRBV7-7	TRBJ2-1	.	CASSLGTGGFNEQFF	TGTGCTAGCAGCCTAGGGACAGGGGGATTTAATGAGCAGTTCTTC
.	TRBV28	TRBJ2-7	.	CASSLRTLYEQYF	TGTGCCAGCAGTTTAAGGACACTTTATGAGCAGTACTTC